This entry features one T cell receptor (beta chain) sequence. Its specificity is not known. Germline CDR1 reads SGDLS; CDR2 reads YYNGEE. Trimming at V came to 3 bases and at J to 2 bases, leaving 3 bases not matched to a gene. This CDR3 comprises 15 residues. These data come from a study of T cell responses to AZD1222 COVID-19 vaccine. Study information: Timing groups of about 4 and about 12 weeks for second doses were pooled. Points from the study as a whole: Vaccination with two AZD1222 doses was followed by a rise in Spike-specific TCR breadth and depth. Clonal diversity was possibly underestimated, and white British individuals and females predominated among donors. Only 5 or 6 people who got AZD1222 tested seropositive at baseline.

The repertoire was sequenced with immunoSEQ multiplex PCR; TCRdb's copy has only in-frame clones and lacks some. This table has 120,000 to 150,000 clones, around 88% appearing once. The sequences come from peripheral blood, collected on day 0 of AZD1222 vaccination. The chain recombines TRBV9 with TRBJ2-1, with 9 bases fitting TRBD2. The clonotype was recovered from an adult in good health. CDR3 amino acids: CASSASGAAYNEQFF. The CDR3 DNA reads TGTGCCAGCAGCGCTAGCGGGGCGGCCTACAATGAGCAGTTCTTC. Using reference TRBV9 and TRBJ2-1 for the parts outside the CDR3, the full variable domain is DSGVTQTPKHLITATGQRVTLRCSPRSGDLSVYWYQQSLDQGLQFLIQYYNGEERAKGNILERFSAQQFPDLHSELNLSSLELGDSALYFCASSASGAAYNEQFFGPGTRLTVL.